This paragraph covers one T cell receptor beta chain sequence. The clone's antigen remains unknown. Base qualities are missing; no much larger clone stands one base away. V trim: 7 bases; J trim: 2 bases; unmatched bases: 10. CDR1 and CDR2, looked up from the germline V gene, are MNHNS and SASEGT. The CDR3 holds 15 amino acids from the cysteine to the phenylalanine. Only CDR3 DNA remains: 45 bases, in frame from the first base. Library preparation employed the immunoSEQ multiplex PCR assay. In its TCRdb copy, this immuneACCESS table keeps in-frame sequences only and misses some clones. Where compared with another copy, unresolved V genes explain less than half of these, and the others have no known cause. This sample lists 75,000 or so clones; around 94% were detected once. The ten top clones hold 0.4% to 0.45% of the sample. This specimen comes from a study of technical replicates of blood from a few donors (TCRdb year 2017).

The source is a human donor in good health. The V and J segments used are TRBV6-1 and TRBJ1-1; 7 central nucleotides agree with TRBD1. Material for sequencing was T cells isolated from PBMCs. The CDR3 reads CASNIRRDSNTEAFF. The bases are TGTGCCAGCAACATTCGCCGGGACAGTAACACTGAAGCTTTCTTT.